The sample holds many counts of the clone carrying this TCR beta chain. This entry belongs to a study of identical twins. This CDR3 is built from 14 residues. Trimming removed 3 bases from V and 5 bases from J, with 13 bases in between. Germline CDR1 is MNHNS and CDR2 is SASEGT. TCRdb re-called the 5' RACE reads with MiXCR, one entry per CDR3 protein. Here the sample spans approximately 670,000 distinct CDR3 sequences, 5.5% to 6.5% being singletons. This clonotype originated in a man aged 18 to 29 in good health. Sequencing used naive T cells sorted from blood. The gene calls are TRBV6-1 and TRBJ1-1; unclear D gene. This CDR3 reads CASSEVMGITEAFF. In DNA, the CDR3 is TGTGCCAGCAGTGAGGTTATGGGGATTACTGAAGCTTTCTTT.